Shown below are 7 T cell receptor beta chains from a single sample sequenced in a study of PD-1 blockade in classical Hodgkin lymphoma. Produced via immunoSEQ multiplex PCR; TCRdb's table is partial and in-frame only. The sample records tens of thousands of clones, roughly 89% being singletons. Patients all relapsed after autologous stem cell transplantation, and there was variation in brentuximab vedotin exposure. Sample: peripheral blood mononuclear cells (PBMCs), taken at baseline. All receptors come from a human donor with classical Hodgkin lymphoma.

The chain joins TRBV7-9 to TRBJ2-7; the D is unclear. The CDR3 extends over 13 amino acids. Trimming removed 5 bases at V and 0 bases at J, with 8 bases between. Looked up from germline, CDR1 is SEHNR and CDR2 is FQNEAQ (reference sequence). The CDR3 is CASSPDGSYEQYF. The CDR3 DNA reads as TGTGCCAGCAGCCCCGACGGCTCCTACGAGCAGTACTTC.

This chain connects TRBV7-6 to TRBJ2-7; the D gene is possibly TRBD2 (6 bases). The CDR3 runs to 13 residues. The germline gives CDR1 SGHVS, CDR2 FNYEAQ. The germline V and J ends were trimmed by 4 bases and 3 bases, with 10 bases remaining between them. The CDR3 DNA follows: TGTGCCAGCAGCTCGGGACTTCTCTACGAGCAGTACTTC. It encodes CASSSGLLYEQYF.

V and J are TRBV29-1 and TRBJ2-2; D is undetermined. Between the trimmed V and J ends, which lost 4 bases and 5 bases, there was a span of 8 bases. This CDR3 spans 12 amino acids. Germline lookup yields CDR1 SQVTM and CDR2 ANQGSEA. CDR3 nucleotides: TGCAGCGTTGTTGTGTATACCGGGGAGCTGTTTTTT. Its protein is CSVVVYTGELFF.

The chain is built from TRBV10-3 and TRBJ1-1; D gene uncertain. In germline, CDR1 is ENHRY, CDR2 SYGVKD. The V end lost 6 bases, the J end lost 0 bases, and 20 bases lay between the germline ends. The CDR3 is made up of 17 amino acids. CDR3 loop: CAISSIAEPTMNTEAFF. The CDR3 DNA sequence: TGTGCCATCAGCTCGATTGCAGAGCCGACGATGAACACTGAAGCTTTCTTT.

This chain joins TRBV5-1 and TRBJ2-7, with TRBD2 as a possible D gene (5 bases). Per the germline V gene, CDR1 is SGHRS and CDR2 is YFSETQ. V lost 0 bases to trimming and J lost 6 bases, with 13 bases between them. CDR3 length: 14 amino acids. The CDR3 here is CASSLATGLVEQYF. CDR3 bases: TGCGCCAGCAGCTTGGCCACGGGGTTGGTCGAGCAGTACTTC.

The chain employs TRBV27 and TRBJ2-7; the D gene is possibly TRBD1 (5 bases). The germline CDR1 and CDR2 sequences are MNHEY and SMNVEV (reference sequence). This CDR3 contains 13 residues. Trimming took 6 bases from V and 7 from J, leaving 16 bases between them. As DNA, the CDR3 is TGTGCCAGCAGCAGGACACCGTTTGAGGAGCAGTACTTC. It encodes CASSRTPFEEQYF.

CDR3 loop: CASSGSWTSENYEQYF. The DNA of the CDR3 is TGTGCCAGCAGCGGCTCTTGGACTAGTGAAAACTACGAGCAGTACTTC. J is TRBJ2-7 and V is TRBV7-6; TRBD2 agrees at 7 bases. The ends lost 5 bases at V and 3 bases at J; junction bases unmatched: 13. From germline, CDR1 is SGHVS and CDR2 FNYEAQ. The length of the CDR3 is 16 residues.